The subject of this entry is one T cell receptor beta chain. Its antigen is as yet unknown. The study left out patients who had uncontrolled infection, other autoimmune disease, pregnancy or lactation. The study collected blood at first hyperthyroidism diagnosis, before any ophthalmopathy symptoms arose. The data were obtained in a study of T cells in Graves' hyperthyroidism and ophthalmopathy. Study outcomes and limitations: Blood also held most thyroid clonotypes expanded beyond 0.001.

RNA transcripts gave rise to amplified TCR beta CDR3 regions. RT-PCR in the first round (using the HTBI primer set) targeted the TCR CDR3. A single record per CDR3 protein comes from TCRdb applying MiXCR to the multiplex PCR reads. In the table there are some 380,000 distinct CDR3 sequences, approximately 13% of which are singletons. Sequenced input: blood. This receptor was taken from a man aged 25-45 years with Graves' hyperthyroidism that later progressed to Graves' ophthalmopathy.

The CDR3 sequence: CASAGGGTGGWLYEQYF. The CDR3 DNA sequence: TGCGCCAGCGCCGGGGGCGGGACAGGGGGGTGGTTGTACGAGCAGTACTTC. The V and J genes are TRBV5-1 and TRBJ2-7, with TRBD1 identical over 11 bases. This CDR3 is built from 17 residues. Per the germline V gene, CDR1 is SGHRS and CDR2 is YFSETQ. V lost 7 bases to trimming and J lost 4 bases; unmatched junction nucleotides: 16.